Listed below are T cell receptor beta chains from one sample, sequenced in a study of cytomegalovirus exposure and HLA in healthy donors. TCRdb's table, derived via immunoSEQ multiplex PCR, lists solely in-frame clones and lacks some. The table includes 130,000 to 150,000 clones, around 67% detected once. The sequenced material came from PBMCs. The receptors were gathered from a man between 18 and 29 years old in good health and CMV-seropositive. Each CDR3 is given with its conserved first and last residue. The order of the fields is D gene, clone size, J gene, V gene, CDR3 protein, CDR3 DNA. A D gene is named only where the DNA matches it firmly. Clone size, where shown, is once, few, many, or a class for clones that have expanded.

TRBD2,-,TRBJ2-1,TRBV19,CASSSPGTRGHNEQFF,TGTGCCAGTAGTAGCCCCGGGACTAGAGGCCACAATGAGCAGTTCTTC
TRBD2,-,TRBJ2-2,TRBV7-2,CASSLAASGTGELFF,TGTGCCAGCAGCTTAGCCGCTAGCGGCACCGGGGAGCTGTTTTTT
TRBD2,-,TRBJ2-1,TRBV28,CASSPLPSGGAHNEQFF,TGTGCCAGCAGTCCCCTTCCTAGCGGGGGGGCCCACAATGAGCAGTTCTTC
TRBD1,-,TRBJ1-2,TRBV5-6,CASSSGDSLYGYTF,TGTGCCAGCAGCTCTGGGGACAGCCTCTATGGCTACACCTTC
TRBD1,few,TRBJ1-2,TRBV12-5,CASGLVPGGIPSGYTF,TGTGCTAGTGGTTTGGTACCAGGGGGAATTCCTAGCGGCTACACCTTC
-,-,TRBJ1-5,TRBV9,CAKNGTSFNQPQHF,TGTGCCAAAAACGGGACAAGTTTCAATCAGCCCCAGCATTTT
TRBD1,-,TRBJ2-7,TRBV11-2,CASSLGPGTGLIEQYF,TGTGCCAGCAGCTTAGGCCCCGGGACAGGGTTAATCGAGCAGTACTTC
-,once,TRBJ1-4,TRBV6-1,CASSLDRNLFF,TGTGCCAGCAGTTTGGACAGAAATCTGTTTTTT
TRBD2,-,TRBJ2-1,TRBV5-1,CASSPSSSGVLLEQFF,TGCGCCAGCAGCCCTTCCTCTAGCGGGGTGCTCCTCGAGCAGTTCTTC
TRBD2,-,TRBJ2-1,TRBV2,CASSATSGGNNEQFF,TGTGCCAGCAGCGCAACTAGCGGGGGTAACAATGAGCAGTTCTTC
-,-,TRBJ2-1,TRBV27,CASSLPGSSRYSYNEQFF,TGTGCCAGCAGTTTACCGGGGAGTAGCAGATACTCCTACAATGAGCAGTTCTTC
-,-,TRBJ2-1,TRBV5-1,CASSLEAGWAEQFF,TGCGCCAGCAGCTTGGAGGCAGGGTGGGCTGAGCAGTTCTTC
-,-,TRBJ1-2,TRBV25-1,CASSSQAYGYTF,TGTGCCAGCAGCTCCCAGGCCTATGGCTACACCTTC
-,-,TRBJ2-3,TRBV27,CASSLRQRGWGTDTQYF,TGTGCCAGCAGTTTGCGTCAACGGGGGTGGGGCACAGATACGCAGTATTTT
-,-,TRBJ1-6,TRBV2,CASSESWAGSALGNSPLHF,TGTGCCAGCAGTGAAAGTTGGGCGGGCAGCGCTCTCGGGAATTCACCCCTCCACTTT
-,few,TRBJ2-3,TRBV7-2,CASSLAPLATDTQYF,TGTGCCAGCAGCTTAGCCCCCCTAGCAACAGATACGCAGTATTTT
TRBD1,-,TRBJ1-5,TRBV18,CASSPDRGYQPQHF,TGTGCCAGCTCTCCCGACAGGGGATATCAGCCCCAGCATTTT
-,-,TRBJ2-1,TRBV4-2,CASSQGARDYNEQFF,TGTGCCAGCAGCCAAGGGGCCAGAGACTACAATGAGCAGTTCTTC
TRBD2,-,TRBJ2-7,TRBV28,CASSFGTSYEQYF,TGTGCCAGCAGTTTCGGGACTAGTTACGAGCAGTACTTC
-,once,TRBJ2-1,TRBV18,CASSLLVPSSYNEQFF,TGTGCCAGCTCCCTCTTAGTCCCGAGCTCCTACAATGAGCAGTTCTTC
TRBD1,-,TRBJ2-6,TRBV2,CASTGQGFNSGANVLTF,TGTGCCAGCACTGGACAGGGATTCAACTCTGGGGCCAACGTCCTGACTTTC
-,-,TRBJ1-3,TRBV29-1,CSSLDGNTIYF,TGCAGCTCACTAGATGGAAACACCATATATTTT
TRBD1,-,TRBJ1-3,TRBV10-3,CAIRTGVGNTIYF,TGTGCCATCAGGACAGGGGTTGGAAACACCATATATTTT
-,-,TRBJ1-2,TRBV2,CASSPGAPSGYTF,TGTGCCAGCAGTCCAGGGGCGCCGTCTGGCTACACCTTC
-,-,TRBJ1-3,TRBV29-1,CSVEGPQSGNTIYF,TGCAGCGTTGAAGGGCCCCAGTCGGGGAACACCATATATTTT
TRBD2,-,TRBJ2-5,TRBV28,CASRSGGKGETQYF,TGTGCCAGCAGGAGCGGGGGAAAAGGAGAGACCCAGTACTTC
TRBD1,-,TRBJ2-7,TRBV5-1,CASSLAEGTGGREQYF,TGCGCCAGCAGCTTGGCTGAAGGGACAGGGGGCCGGGAGCAGTACTTC
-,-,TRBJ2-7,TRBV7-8,CASSPHRALYSYEQYF,TGTGCCAGCAGCCCTCACAGGGCTCTTTACTCCTACGAGCAGTACTTC
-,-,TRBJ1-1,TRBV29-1,CSGGARRNTEAFF,TGCAGCGGTGGGGCGCGAAGGAACACTGAAGCTTTCTTT
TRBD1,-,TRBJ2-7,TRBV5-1,CASSFARPGQGPSEQYF,TGCGCCAGCAGCTTCGCCCGACCGGGACAGGGACCTTCCGAGCAGTACTTC
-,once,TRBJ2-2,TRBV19,CASMGGAGKTTGELFF,TGTGCCAGTATGGGGGGGGCGGGAAAGACGACCGGGGAGCTGTTTTTT
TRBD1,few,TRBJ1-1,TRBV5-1,CASSSGQPNTEAFF,TGCGCCAGCAGCTCGGGACAGCCGAACACTGAAGCTTTCTTT
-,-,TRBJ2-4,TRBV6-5,CASSYSPGSAKNIQYF,TGTGCCAGCAGTTACTCCCCAGGGTCTGCCAAAAACATTCAGTACTTC
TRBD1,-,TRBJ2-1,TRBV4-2,CASSQEWDSSSSYNEQFF,TGTGCCAGCAGCCAAGAATGGGACAGCTCCAGCTCCTACAATGAGCAGTTCTTC
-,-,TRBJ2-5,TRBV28,CASSLRRGQETQYF,TGTGCCAGCAGTTTACGGAGGGGACAAGAGACCCAGTACTTC
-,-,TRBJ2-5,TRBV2,CASSEGQYQETQYF,TGTGCCAGCAGTGAGGGCCAGTACCAAGAGACCCAGTACTTC
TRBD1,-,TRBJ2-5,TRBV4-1,CASSQASGQGVQQETQYF,TGCGCCAGCAGCCAAGCATCGGGACAGGGAGTACAACAAGAGACCCAGTACTTC
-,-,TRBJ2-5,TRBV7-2,CASSLGGYYQETQYF,TGTGCCAGCAGCTTAGGAGGTTACTACCAAGAGACCCAGTACTTC
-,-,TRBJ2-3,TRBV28,CASSPQGLPDTQYF,TGTGCCAGCAGCCCACAGGGTCTTCCCGATACGCAGTATTTT
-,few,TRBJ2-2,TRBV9,CASSVGLQGRHGELFF,TGTGCCAGCAGCGTAGGCCTCCAGGGGCGGCACGGGGAGCTGTTTTTT
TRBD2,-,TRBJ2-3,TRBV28,CASSLRVLLAGEADTQYF,TGTGCCAGCAGTTTAAGGGTCCTACTAGCGGGAGAAGCGGATACGCAGTATTTT
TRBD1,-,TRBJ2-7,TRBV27,CASSSPAGTGSYEQYF,TGTGCCAGCAGTTCTCCGGCCGGGACAGGGTCCTACGAGCAGTACTTC
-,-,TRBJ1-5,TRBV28,CASSQAQGPSNQPQHF,TGTGCCAGCAGTCAGGCACAGGGCCCTAGCAATCAGCCCCAGCATTTT
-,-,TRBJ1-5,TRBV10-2,CASSQPQGVGAISPQHF,TGCGCCAGCAGCCAGCCTCAGGGCGTAGGCGCAATCAGCCCCCAGCATTTT
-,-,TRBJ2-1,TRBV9,CASSPFWGGKNTIGEQFF,TGTGCCAGCAGCCCGTTTTGGGGGGGCAAAAACACAATTGGTGAGCAGTTCTTC
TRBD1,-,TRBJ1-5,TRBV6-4,CASSSDRDQPQHF,TGTGCCAGCAGTTCGGACAGGGACCAGCCCCAGCATTTT
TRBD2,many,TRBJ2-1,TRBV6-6,CASMGGSLYNEQFF,TGTGCCAGCATGGGGGGGTCCCTGTACAATGAGCAGTTCTTC
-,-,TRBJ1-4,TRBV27,CASSKLGAEEKLFF,TGTGCCAGCAGTAAACTGGGGGCAGAAGAAAAACTGTTTTTT
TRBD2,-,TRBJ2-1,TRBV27,CASSLSGGAYNEQFF,TGTGCCAGCAGTTTAAGCGGGGGGGCTTACAATGAGCAGTTCTTC
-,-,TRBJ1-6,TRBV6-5,CASSYSGPFPLHF,TGTGCCAGCAGTTACTCTGGGCCCTTCCCCCTCCACTTT
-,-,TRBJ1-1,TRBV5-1,CASSFGSDTEAFF,TGCGCCAGCAGCTTCGGGAGTGACACTGAAGCTTTCTTT
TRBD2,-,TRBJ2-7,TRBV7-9,CASSLGLAGAYEQYF,TGTGCCAGCAGCCTAGGGTTAGCGGGAGCCTACGAGCAGTACTTC
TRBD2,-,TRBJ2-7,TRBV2,CASILEVSGRDYEQYF,TGTGCCAGCATTCTCGAGGTTAGCGGGAGGGACTACGAGCAGTACTTC
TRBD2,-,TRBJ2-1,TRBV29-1,CSVSGIARGATYYNEQFF,TGCAGCGTCTCCGGAATAGCGCGGGGGGCCACCTACTACAATGAGCAGTTCTTC
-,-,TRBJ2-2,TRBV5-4,CASSSSANTGELFF,TGTGCCAGCAGCTCCTCCGCGAACACCGGGGAGCTGTTTTTT
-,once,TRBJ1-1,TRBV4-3,CASSQPGRPTEAFF,TGCGCCAGCAGCCAACCGGGAAGGCCCACTGAAGCTTTCTTT
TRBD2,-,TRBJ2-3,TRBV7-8,CASSRGTSGDTQYF,TGTGCCAGCAGCAGGGGGACTAGCGGGGATACGCAGTATTTT